This paragraph covers one T cell receptor (beta chain) sequence. Its antigen is not identified. The data belong to a study of graft-versus-host responses after intestinal transplantation. For the study at large: Recipients were given multivisceral, liver-intestinal, or isolated intestinal transplants. All recipients got anti-thymocyte globulin induction, then tacrolimus and steroids for 2 to 4 years. Study-wide results and caveats: Some GvH clones were seen earlier in gut or blood, suggesting intestinal origin.

Germline loops: CDR1 SEHNR, CDR2 FQNEAQ (reference sequence). The CDR3 runs 12 residues. The trim removed 5 bases at V and 9 bases at J, leaving 5 bases unmatched. Repertoires were generated with immunoSEQ multiplex PCR, while TCRdb's copy carries only in-frame clones and drops some. This sample has some 41,000 clones, with 80% to 95% found just once. The V gene is TRBV7-9, the J gene TRBJ2-3; 7 nucleotides align to TRBD1. This clonotype was sampled from a human patient who received an intestinal transplant, so some T cells may come from the graft donor. Specimen: PBMCs, collected 700 to 850 days after intestinal transplantation. This CDR3 reads CASSVRQGTQYF. In DNA, the CDR3 is TGTGCCAGCAGCGTACGACAGGGAACGCAGTATTTT.